This entry is about one T cell receptor (beta chain). The antigen remains undetermined. The sample originates from a study of T cells in localized non-small cell lung cancer. Broader study findings: Heterogeneity remains possible because sequencing was limited to only one tumor region. Across samples, adjacent lung featured a median roughly 62 of the top 100 tumor clones. Highest T cell clonality was seen in uninvolved adjacent lung, surpassing that measured in tumor. Density of T cells in blood, when higher, went with longer overall survival.

TCRdb's table, derived via immunoSEQ multiplex PCR, lists solely in-frame clones and lacks some. Of tens of thousands of clones in the sample, 75% to 85% are singletons; the top ten hold about a tenth. The ends were cut back, 5 bases at V and 2 bases at J, with 14 bases in the middle. Germline V CDR1 and CDR2: MNHEY, SMNVEV (reference sequence). The CDR3 is 15 amino acids. This chain uses TRBV27 with TRBJ2-3; D is possibly TRBD1 (6 bases). The sequence came from a female donor at least 60 years old with stage I lung adenocarcinoma. The material sequenced was peripheral blood, taken before any cancer treatment. CDR3: CASSPNQGSTDTQYF. The CDR3 bases are TGTGCCAGCAGTCCGAACCAGGGGTCCACAGATACGCAGTATTTT.